This T cell receptor (beta chain) was captured by sequencing in a study of blood T cell repertoires in COVID-19. V trimming: 4 bases; J trimming: 7 bases; junction bases outside the gene matches: 14. Germline assignment: CDR1 ENHRY and CDR2 SYGVKD. The CDR3 runs to 18 residues. Repertoires were generated with immunoSEQ multiplex PCR, while TCRdb's copy carries only in-frame clones and drops some. The profile covers 150,000 to 190,000 clones, with 76% appearing a single time and around 3.4% taken by the ten largest. This clone came up a few times. The chain links TRBV10-3 to TRBJ2-1; 12 bases are shared with TRBD2. The clonotype was recovered from a woman aged 80 or over with acute or convalescent COVID-19. The source material was peripheral blood. The CDR3 sequence: CAISGPGLAGSLGNEQFF. CDR3 DNA: TGTGCCATCAGTGGGCCGGGACTAGCGGGTTCCCTGGGGAATGAGCAGTTCTTC.